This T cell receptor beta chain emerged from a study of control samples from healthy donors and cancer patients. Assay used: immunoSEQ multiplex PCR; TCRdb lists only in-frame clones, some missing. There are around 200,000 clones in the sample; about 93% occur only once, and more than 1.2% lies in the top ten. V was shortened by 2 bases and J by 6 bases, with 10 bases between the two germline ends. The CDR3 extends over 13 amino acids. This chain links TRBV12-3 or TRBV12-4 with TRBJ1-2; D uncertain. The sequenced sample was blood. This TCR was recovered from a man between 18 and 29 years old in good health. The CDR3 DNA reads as TGTGCCAGCAGTTTAAGGAAAAGGGATGGCTACACCTTC. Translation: CASSLRKRDGYTF.